One sample yielded the 18 T cell receptor beta chains listed below, sequenced in a study of a mutant IDH1 vaccine in newly diagnosed glioma. Libraries were prepared by immunoSEQ multiplex PCR; TCRdb keeps only in-frame clonotypes and omits some of them. In the table there are just under 70,000 clones, roughly 80% of which are singletons. No antigen has been identified for these receptors. The time point denotes: week 35, safety follow-up. With topical imiquimod, each dose of the vaccine consisted of 300 ug of mutant IDH1 20-mer peptide. The sample was PBMCs, taken from a glioma patient whose treatment included an IDH1 peptide vaccine. These receptors came from a man younger than 35 with glioma.

J is TRBJ2-7 and V is TRBV30; 7 bases map to TRBD2. The germline V gene has CDR1 GTSNPN and CDR2 SVGIG (reference sequence). The V gene end was trimmed by 0 bases and the J gene end by 4 bases; junction bases not matched to a gene: 3. The CDR3 runs to 13 residues. The CDR3 region has the DNA TGTGCCTGGAGTGTACGCGGGGGTTACGAGCAGTACTTC. The encoded protein is CAWSVRGGYEQYF.

The gene calls are TRBV9 and TRBJ2-1, with D perhaps TRBD1 or TRBD2 (5 bases each). The CDR3 has 13 residues. Germline assignment: CDR1 SGDLS and CDR2 YYNGEE. Trimming took 0 bases from V and 6 from J, leaving 7 bases between them. The DNA for the CDR3 is TGTGCCAGCAGCGTAGAGGGGAGCAATGAGCAGTTCTTC. Amino acids: CASSVEGSNEQFF.

The gene calls are TRBV10-3 and TRBJ2-5; TRBD2 agrees at 7 bases. Germline CDR1 ENHRY, CDR2 SYGVKD. V shed 0 bases and J 5 bases; nucleotides not matched to a gene: 15. The CDR3 length is 18 residues. DNA of the CDR3: TGTGCCATCAGTGAGTCGTTTGGACTAGACGGCCTTGGCGAGACCCAGTACTTC. It is translated as CAISESFGLDGLGETQYF.

A few counts support this clone. This chain joins TRBV5-1 and TRBJ2-2; the D gene is possibly TRBD2 (6 bases). Germline V lookup: CDR1 SGHRS, CDR2 YFSETQ. The CDR3 is 15 residues long. V lost 5 bases to trimming and J lost 0 bases, with 11 bases between them. The CDR3 loop reads CASSSREANTGELFF. The CDR3 DNA follows: TGCGCCAGCAGTTCCAGGGAGGCGAACACCGGGGAGCTGTTTTTT.

V is TRBV27 and J is TRBJ2-2, with 8 bases identical to TRBD1. J gave up 3 bases and V 0 bases, and 3 bases lay outside the gene matches. The CDR3 sequence is 16 residues long. Germline CDR1 reads MNHEY; CDR2 reads SMNVEV (reference sequence). The CDR3 region is CASSLSAGGYTGELFF. The CDR3, as DNA: TGTGCCAGCAGTTTATCAGCAGGGGGCTACACCGGGGAGCTGTTTTTT.

The chain carries TRBV4-3 and TRBJ1-1; D unclear. V lost 0 bases and J 5 bases, leaving 10 bases between the germline ends. The CDR3 has 14 residues. Germline V gene sequence: CDR1 LGHNA, CDR2 YSLEER. This chain's CDR3 is CASSQEGVRTEAFF. The DNA of the CDR3 is TGCGCCAGCAGCCAAGAAGGAGTGAGGACTGAAGCTTTCTTT.

With regard to this clone: Relative to the germline gene, one junction end is altered; a read error may explain this. This chain connects TRBV7-3 to TRBJ2-7; perhaps TRBD1 as D (6 bases). The CDR3 length is 14 residues. The V gene's germline CDR1 is SGHTA and CDR2 FQGTGA. CDR3 sequence: CASSVTGWSYEQYF. CDR3 sequence (DNA): TGTGCCAGCAGCGTAACAGGGTGGTCCTACGAGCAGTACTTC.

This chain uses TRBV9 with TRBJ2-1; possibly TRBD2 for D (5 bases). V lost 4 bases and J lost 0, with 11 bases in between. Germline V CDR1 and CDR2: SGDLS, YYNGEE. The CDR3 spans 15 residues. The DNA of the CDR3 is TGTGCCAGCAGCACCCCGGGAAGCTCCTACAATGAGCAGTTCTTC. It encodes CASSTPGSSYNEQFF.

V and J are TRBV12-5 and TRBJ2-4, with TRBD2 as a possible D gene (7 bases). CDR3 length: 23 residues. Germline V gene lookup returns CDR1 LGHNT and CDR2 FRNRAP. Trimming shortened V by 0 bases and J by 0 bases, and 30 bases separated the two germline ends. Written as DNA, the CDR3 is TGTGCTAGTGGTTTGGTACGGGGGGACATGATCATGGGCAAAACCCTAGCCAAAAACATTCAGTACTTC. This sequence encodes CASGLVRGDMIMGKTLAKNIQYF.

The chain joins TRBV5-1 to TRBJ1-1; maybe TRBD1 (5 bases). Germline values: CDR1 SGHRS, CDR2 YFSETQ. The V end lost 3 bases, the J end lost 0 bases, and 15 bases lay between the germline ends. The CDR3 is made up of 16 amino acids. The CDR3 DNA reads as TGCGCCAGCAGCTCACAGGAGGTATATATGAACACTGAAGCTTTCTTT. Its protein product is CASSSQEVYMNTEAFF.

The chain links TRBV7-9 to TRBJ1-1, with TRBD1 as a possible D gene (6 bases). There are 14 residues in the CDR3. In germline, CDR1 is SEHNR, CDR2 FQNEAQ (reference sequence). V dropped 1 base and J dropped 5 bases, with 11 bases sitting between them. The DNA of the CDR3 is TGTGCCAGCAGCTTAGTAGGGGGAAGTACTGAAGCTTTCTTT. The encoded protein is CASSLVGGSTEAFF. Complete variable domain (other parts from reference TRBV7-9 and TRBJ1-1): DTGVSQNPRHKITKRGQNVTFRCDPISEHNRLYWYRQTLGQGPEFLTYFQNEAQLEKSRLLSDRFSAERPKGSFSTLEIQRTEQGDSAMYLCASSLVGGSTEAFFGQGTRLTVV.

This sequence joins TRBV7-2 and TRBJ2-2; perhaps D is TRBD1 or TRBD2 (5 bases each). Trimming took off 5 bases at V and 7 bases at J, with 23 bases between the two ends. The germline gives CDR1 SGHTA, CDR2 FQGNSA. The CDR3 is 17 amino acids. CDR3 in amino acids: CASSPNRDQLLSGELFF. The CDR3, as DNA: TGTGCCAGCAGCCCCAATAGGGACCAGCTTTTAAGCGGGGAGCTGTTTTTT.

This rearrangement joins TRBV6-5 to TRBJ2-1; D could derive from TRBD1 or TRBD2 (5 bases each). The germline V gene has CDR1 MNHEY and CDR2 SVGAGI. The length of the CDR3 is 14 residues. V was pared by 4 bases and J by 6 bases, with 13 bases between. CDR3 sequence (DNA): TGTGCCAGCAGTTTAACGGGACCTTCCAATGAGCAGTTCTTC. Its translation is CASSLTGPSNEQFF.

This chain links TRBV7-9 with TRBJ1-1; possibly TRBD1 for D (6 bases). The CDR3 is 15 amino acids. Germline CDR1 reads SEHNR; CDR2 reads FQNEAQ (reference sequence). V dropped 5 bases and J dropped 2 bases, with 15 bases sitting between them. CDR3 region: CASSGPQGRNTEAFF. As DNA, the CDR3 is TGTGCCAGCAGCGGACCACAGGGCCGAAACACTGAAGCTTTCTTT.

This rearrangement joins TRBV4-1 to TRBJ2-7; 7 bases are a match to TRBD1. CDR3 length: 13 amino acids. V gave up 5 bases and J gave up 4 bases; unmatched junction bases: 5. The germline V gene encodes CDR1 MGHRA and CDR2 YSYEKL. Here the CDR3 reads CASSVNRGYEQYF. Written as DNA, the CDR3 is TGCGCCAGCAGCGTAAACAGGGGTTACGAGCAGTACTTC.

The J gene is TRBJ1-3, the V gene TRBV9; 9 bases are a match to TRBD1. CDR1 SGDLS and CDR2 YYNGEE come from the germline V gene. CDR3 length: 17 amino acids. V was clipped by 0 bases and J by 5 bases; unmatched bases: 9. CDR3 nucleotide sequence: TGTGCCAGCAGCGTAGAACAGGGGGCTTTTCCAAGAAACACCATATATTTT. It is translated as CASSVEQGAFPRNTIYF. The full variable domain, completed using reference TRBV9 and TRBJ1-3, is DSGVTQTPKHLITATGQRVTLRCSPRSGDLSVYWYQQSLDQGLQFLIQYYNGEERAKGNILERFSAQQFPDLHSELNLSSLELGDSALYFCASSVEQGAFPRNTIYFGEGSWLTVV.

The chain has TRBV7-2 and TRBJ1-3; D perhaps matches TRBD1 (5 bases). V was cut by 3 bases and J by 2 bases, with 8 bases left in between. This CDR3 has 14 amino acids. In germline, CDR1 is SGHTA, CDR2 FQGNSA. CDR3 sequence (DNA): TGTGCCAGCAGCTTCGGACAACCTGGAAACACCATATATTTT. Translating gives CASSFGQPGNTIYF.

With respect to this clone: The sample has other DNA sequences that encode this CDR3 too. The V call is TRBV7-9, the J call TRBJ1-1; D unresolved. This CDR3 spans 12 amino acids. CDR1 and CDR2 (germline): SEHNR, FQNEAQ (reference sequence). The CDR3 loop is CATTWRNTEAFF. The CDR3 region has the DNA TGTGCTACCACGTGGAGGAACACTGAAGCTTTCTTT.